These 22 T cell receptor beta chains were sequenced from one sample in a study of identical twins. TCRdb reprocessed the 5' RACE reads with MiXCR, giving one entry per CDR3 protein. Seen here are about 1.7 million distinct CDR3 sequences, 32% observed once, and the top ten hold more than 0.25%. The sequencing input was cord blood. These TCRs come from a newborn girl in good health.

The chain has TRBV5-1 and TRBJ2-1, with D uncertain. Germline CDR1 SGHRS, CDR2 YFSETQ. V was pared by 0 bases and J by 0 bases, with 10 bases between. This CDR3 spans 16 amino acids. In DNA form, the CDR3 reads TGCGCCAGCAGCTTGGGACCGATGAGCTCCTACAATGAGCAGTTCTTC. It is translated as CASSLGPMSSYNEQFF.

This chain links TRBV20-1 with TRBJ2-1; D is ambiguous. CDR3 length: 13 amino acids. Germline values: CDR1 DFQATT, CDR2 SNEGSKA (reference sequence). Trimming removed 8 bases at V and 6 bases at J, with 17 bases between. The CDR3 sequence is CSYNRALANEQFF. The CDR3 nucleotides are TGCAGTTATAACCGGGCCCTCGCCAATGAGCAGTTCTTC.

The V and J genes are TRBV2 and TRBJ2-5; 7 bases agree with TRBD2. Germline loops: CDR1 SNHLY, CDR2 FYNNEI. The CDR3 has 14 residues. Trimming at V came to 5 bases and at J to 4 bases, leaving 7 bases not matched to a gene. CDR3 nucleotide sequence: TGTGCCAGCAGTCCTCTGGGCGGGGGAGAGACCCAGTACTTC. This gives the protein CASSPLGGGETQYF.

This clonotype occurred a few times. The rearrangement links TRBV6-6 to TRBJ1-5; TRBD1 might be the D (5 bases). V lost 2 bases, J lost 3 bases, and 8 bases lay in between. The CDR3 extends over 14 amino acids. Germline CDR1 and CDR2: MNHNY and SVGAGI (reference sequence). The CDR3 loop is CASSYQDNNQPQHF. CDR3 DNA: TGTGCCAGCAGTTACCAGGACAACAATCAGCCCCAGCATTTT.

In its sample, this clonotype was seen a few times. V gene TRBV7-9 combines with J gene TRBJ2-3; TRBD1 matches 8 bases. The CDR3 spans 15 residues. The V and J ends lost 5 bases and 1 base, in that order; junction bases with no gene match: 5. Germline V gives CDR1 SEHNR, CDR2 FQNEAQ (reference sequence). The CDR3 here is CASSAVDRGTDTQYF. The CDR3 coding sequence is TGTGCCAGCAGCGCCGTGGACAGGGGCACAGATACGCAGTATTTT.

This clonotype showed up just a few times. The V gene is TRBV7-2, the J gene TRBJ2-4, with 7 nucleotides matching TRBD2. The DNA matches TRBJ2-7 better at its end, which makes the J call doubtful. This CDR3 region has 14 residues. Germline CDR1 SGHTA, CDR2 FQGNSA. The DNA of the CDR3 is TGTGCCAGCAGCTTACCCGGGAGGCAGTACGAGCAGTACTTC. Amino acids: CASSLPGRQYEQYF.

This clonotype has only a few counts. The gene calls are TRBV12-3 or TRBV12-4 and TRBJ1-2; 8 positions match TRBD1. CDR3 length: 14 residues. J lost 6 bases, V lost 5 bases, and 8 bases had no gene match. CDR3 sequence reads: CASSTRTGNHGYTF. The CDR3 bases are TGTGCCAGCAGTACCCGGACAGGGAACCATGGCTACACCTTC.

The V and J genes are TRBV27 and TRBJ2-3, with D perhaps TRBD2 (5 bases). Germline V gene data show CDR1 as MNHEY and CDR2 as SMNVEV (reference sequence). V was shortened by 5 bases and J by 6 bases, with 18 bases between the two germline ends. CDR3 length: 15 amino acids. The chain's CDR3 is CASSKGFGVRDTQYF. CDR3 DNA sequence: TGTGCCAGCAGTAAGGGTTTCGGGGTCCGGGATACGCAGTATTTT.

This clonotype has a handful of counts. The chain carries TRBV20-1 and TRBJ2-3; 8 positions agree with TRBD2. V trimming: 5 bases; J trimming: 0 bases; junction bases outside the gene matches: 7. CDR3 length: 15 residues. Germline V lookup: CDR1 DFQATT, CDR2 SNEGSKA (reference sequence). CDR3 residues: CSAQRTSPSTDTQYF. The CDR3 nucleotides are TGCAGTGCTCAAAGGACTAGCCCTAGCACAGATACGCAGTATTTT.

The chain recombines TRBV7-6 with TRBJ2-1; 8 bases align to TRBD1. Germline values: CDR1 SGHVS, CDR2 FNYEAQ. Trimming took 3 bases from V and 5 from J; bases not matched to a gene: 3. The CDR3 runs to 14 residues. The CDR3 DNA reads TGTGCCAGCAGCTTGGACAGGGAGGACAATGAGCAGTTCTTC. This translates into CASSLDREDNEQFF. The full variable domain, rest sourced from reference TRBV7-6 and TRBJ2-1, is GAGVSQSPRYKVTKRGQDVALRCDPISGHVSLYWYRQALGQGPEFLTYFNYEAQQDKSGLPNDRFSAERPEGSISTLTIQRTEQRDSAMYRCASSLDREDNEQFFGPGTRLTVL.

This clonotype was found a few times. This sequence joins TRBV14 and TRBJ1-6; D perhaps matches TRBD1 (5 bases). Germline loops: CDR1 SGHDN, CDR2 FVKESK. V lost 5 bases and J lost 7, with 12 bases in between. CDR3 length equals 14 residues. CDR3 sequence (DNA): TGTGCCAGCAGCTCCCGACGGGGGAATTCACCCCTCCACTTT. Translating gives CASSSRRGNSPLHF.

In its sample, this clonotype was seen a few times. The chain has TRBV12-3 or TRBV12-4 and TRBJ2-5; D gene unclear. The tail of the sequence fits TRBJ2-7 better, so the J call may be wrong. The CDR3 spans 13 residues. CDR3 nucleotide sequence: TGTGCCAGCAGTTCGTGGCAGTCCTACGAGCAGTACTTC. This encodes CASSSWQSYEQYF.

The chain is built from TRBV20-1 and TRBJ2-1, with 10 bases identical to TRBD2. Germline-derived CDR1 and CDR2 are DFQATT and SNEGSKA (reference sequence). V shed 5 bases, J shed 2 bases, and the junction held 3 bases outside the gene matches. This CDR3 is built from 14 residues. The CDR3, as DNA: TGCAGTGCTGTACTAGCGGGGCCCTACAATGAGCAGTTCTTC. It yields the protein CSAVLAGPYNEQFF.

The chain recombines TRBV2 with TRBJ2-5; 10 positions agree with TRBD2. There are 15 residues in the CDR3. V trimming: 7 bases; J trimming: 11 bases; junction bases outside the gene matches: 16. CDR1 SNHLY and CDR2 FYNNEI come from the germline V gene. In DNA, the CDR3 is TGTGCCAGCACGCCGTTAGCGGGAGGATTCAATGAGCAGTACTTC. Protein sequence: CASTPLAGGFNEQYF.

This clonotype was detected only a few times. This chain links TRBV12-3 or TRBV12-4 with TRBJ2-4; the D gene is possibly TRBD2 (5 bases). The tail of the sequence fits TRBJ2-7 better, so the J call may be wrong. The CDR3 totals 13 residues. The CDR3 DNA follows: TGTGCCAGCAGTTTAGCGCTAGGAGGCGAGCAGTACTTC. Translation: CASSLALGGEQYF.

The sample holds a few counts of this clonotype. The chain recombines TRBV20-1 with TRBJ2-5, with 10 bases lining up with TRBD2. The V and J ends lost 5 bases and 2 bases, in that order; junction bases with no gene match: 5. The germline V gene encodes CDR1 DFQATT and CDR2 SNEGSKA (reference sequence). This CDR3 is built from 14 residues. The CDR3 here is CSAPGTSVQETQYF. The CDR3 nucleotides read TGCAGTGCTCCCGGGACTAGCGTACAAGAGACCCAGTACTTC.

The chain links TRBV5-1 to TRBJ2-7; D is perhaps TRBD2 (5 bases). Per the germline V gene, CDR1 is SGHRS and CDR2 is YFSETQ. The CDR3 runs to 14 residues. Trimming cost V 3 bases and J 3 bases, with 13 bases left between them. The CDR3 sequence: CASSSTRNNYEQYF. DNA for the CDR3: TGCGCCAGCAGCTCTACTAGGAACAACTACGAGCAGTACTTC.

This clonotype was seen more than once but under ten times. The CDR3 nucleotides are TGTGCCAGCAGTCAAGGACTAGCGGGGTCTGAGCAGTACTTC. Protein: CASSQGLAGSEQYF. V is TRBV5-4 and J is TRBJ2-7, with 12 bases aligning to TRBD2. With V trimmed by 5 bases and J by 7 bases, 7 bases remained unmatched. This CDR3 spans 14 amino acids. Germline CDR1 is SGHNT and CDR2 is YYREEE (reference sequence). Supplemented by reference TRBV5-4 and TRBJ2-7, the full variable domain reads ETGVTQSPTHLIKTRGQQVTLRCSSQSGHNTVSWYQQALGQGPQFIFQYYREEENGRGNFPPRFSGLQFPNYSSELNVNALELDDSALYLCASSQGLAGSEQYFGPGTRLTVT.

The rearrangement links TRBV21-1 to TRBJ2-5. TRBV21-1 is a pseudogene. The CDR3 extends over 16 amino acids. The CDR3 loop is CASSKKSLRTQETQYF. DNA for the CDR3: TGTGCCAGCAGCAAAAAAAGCCTCAGGACCCAAGAGACCCAGTACTTC.

The V and J genes are TRBV2 and TRBJ2-5; TRBD2 is a possible D gene (5 bases). Germline CDR1 SNHLY, CDR2 FYNNEI. The CDR3 has 13 amino acids. The V gene lost 4 bases and the J gene lost 11 bases, with 17 bases spanning the gap. The CDR3 sequence: CASSVPSLNEQYF. The CDR3 DNA reads as TGTGCCAGCAGTGTGCCTAGCCTCAATGAGCAGTACTTC.

In its sample, this clonotype was seen once. J is TRBJ2-3 and V is TRBV5-4, with TRBD2 matching over 8 bases. This CDR3 spans 17 amino acids. V shed 5 bases and J 1 base; nucleotides not matched to a gene: 12. The germline CDR1 and CDR2 sequences are SGHNT and YYREEE (reference sequence). The CDR3 nucleotides are TGTGCCAGCAGAGCGCCCGGGACTAGATGGGGCACAGATACGCAGTATTTT. Residues: CASRAPGTRWGTDTQYF.

V and J are TRBV2 and TRBJ2-1; 7 nucleotides align to TRBD1. The DNA end lines up better with TRBJ2-7; the J call may be wrong. Germline CDR1 SNHLY, CDR2 FYNNEI. The CDR3 sequence is 16 residues long. The CDR3 sequence is CASSETGIGSYNEQYF. CDR3 nucleotide sequence: TGTGCCAGCAGTGAGACAGGGATCGGATCCTACAATGAGCAGTACTTC.